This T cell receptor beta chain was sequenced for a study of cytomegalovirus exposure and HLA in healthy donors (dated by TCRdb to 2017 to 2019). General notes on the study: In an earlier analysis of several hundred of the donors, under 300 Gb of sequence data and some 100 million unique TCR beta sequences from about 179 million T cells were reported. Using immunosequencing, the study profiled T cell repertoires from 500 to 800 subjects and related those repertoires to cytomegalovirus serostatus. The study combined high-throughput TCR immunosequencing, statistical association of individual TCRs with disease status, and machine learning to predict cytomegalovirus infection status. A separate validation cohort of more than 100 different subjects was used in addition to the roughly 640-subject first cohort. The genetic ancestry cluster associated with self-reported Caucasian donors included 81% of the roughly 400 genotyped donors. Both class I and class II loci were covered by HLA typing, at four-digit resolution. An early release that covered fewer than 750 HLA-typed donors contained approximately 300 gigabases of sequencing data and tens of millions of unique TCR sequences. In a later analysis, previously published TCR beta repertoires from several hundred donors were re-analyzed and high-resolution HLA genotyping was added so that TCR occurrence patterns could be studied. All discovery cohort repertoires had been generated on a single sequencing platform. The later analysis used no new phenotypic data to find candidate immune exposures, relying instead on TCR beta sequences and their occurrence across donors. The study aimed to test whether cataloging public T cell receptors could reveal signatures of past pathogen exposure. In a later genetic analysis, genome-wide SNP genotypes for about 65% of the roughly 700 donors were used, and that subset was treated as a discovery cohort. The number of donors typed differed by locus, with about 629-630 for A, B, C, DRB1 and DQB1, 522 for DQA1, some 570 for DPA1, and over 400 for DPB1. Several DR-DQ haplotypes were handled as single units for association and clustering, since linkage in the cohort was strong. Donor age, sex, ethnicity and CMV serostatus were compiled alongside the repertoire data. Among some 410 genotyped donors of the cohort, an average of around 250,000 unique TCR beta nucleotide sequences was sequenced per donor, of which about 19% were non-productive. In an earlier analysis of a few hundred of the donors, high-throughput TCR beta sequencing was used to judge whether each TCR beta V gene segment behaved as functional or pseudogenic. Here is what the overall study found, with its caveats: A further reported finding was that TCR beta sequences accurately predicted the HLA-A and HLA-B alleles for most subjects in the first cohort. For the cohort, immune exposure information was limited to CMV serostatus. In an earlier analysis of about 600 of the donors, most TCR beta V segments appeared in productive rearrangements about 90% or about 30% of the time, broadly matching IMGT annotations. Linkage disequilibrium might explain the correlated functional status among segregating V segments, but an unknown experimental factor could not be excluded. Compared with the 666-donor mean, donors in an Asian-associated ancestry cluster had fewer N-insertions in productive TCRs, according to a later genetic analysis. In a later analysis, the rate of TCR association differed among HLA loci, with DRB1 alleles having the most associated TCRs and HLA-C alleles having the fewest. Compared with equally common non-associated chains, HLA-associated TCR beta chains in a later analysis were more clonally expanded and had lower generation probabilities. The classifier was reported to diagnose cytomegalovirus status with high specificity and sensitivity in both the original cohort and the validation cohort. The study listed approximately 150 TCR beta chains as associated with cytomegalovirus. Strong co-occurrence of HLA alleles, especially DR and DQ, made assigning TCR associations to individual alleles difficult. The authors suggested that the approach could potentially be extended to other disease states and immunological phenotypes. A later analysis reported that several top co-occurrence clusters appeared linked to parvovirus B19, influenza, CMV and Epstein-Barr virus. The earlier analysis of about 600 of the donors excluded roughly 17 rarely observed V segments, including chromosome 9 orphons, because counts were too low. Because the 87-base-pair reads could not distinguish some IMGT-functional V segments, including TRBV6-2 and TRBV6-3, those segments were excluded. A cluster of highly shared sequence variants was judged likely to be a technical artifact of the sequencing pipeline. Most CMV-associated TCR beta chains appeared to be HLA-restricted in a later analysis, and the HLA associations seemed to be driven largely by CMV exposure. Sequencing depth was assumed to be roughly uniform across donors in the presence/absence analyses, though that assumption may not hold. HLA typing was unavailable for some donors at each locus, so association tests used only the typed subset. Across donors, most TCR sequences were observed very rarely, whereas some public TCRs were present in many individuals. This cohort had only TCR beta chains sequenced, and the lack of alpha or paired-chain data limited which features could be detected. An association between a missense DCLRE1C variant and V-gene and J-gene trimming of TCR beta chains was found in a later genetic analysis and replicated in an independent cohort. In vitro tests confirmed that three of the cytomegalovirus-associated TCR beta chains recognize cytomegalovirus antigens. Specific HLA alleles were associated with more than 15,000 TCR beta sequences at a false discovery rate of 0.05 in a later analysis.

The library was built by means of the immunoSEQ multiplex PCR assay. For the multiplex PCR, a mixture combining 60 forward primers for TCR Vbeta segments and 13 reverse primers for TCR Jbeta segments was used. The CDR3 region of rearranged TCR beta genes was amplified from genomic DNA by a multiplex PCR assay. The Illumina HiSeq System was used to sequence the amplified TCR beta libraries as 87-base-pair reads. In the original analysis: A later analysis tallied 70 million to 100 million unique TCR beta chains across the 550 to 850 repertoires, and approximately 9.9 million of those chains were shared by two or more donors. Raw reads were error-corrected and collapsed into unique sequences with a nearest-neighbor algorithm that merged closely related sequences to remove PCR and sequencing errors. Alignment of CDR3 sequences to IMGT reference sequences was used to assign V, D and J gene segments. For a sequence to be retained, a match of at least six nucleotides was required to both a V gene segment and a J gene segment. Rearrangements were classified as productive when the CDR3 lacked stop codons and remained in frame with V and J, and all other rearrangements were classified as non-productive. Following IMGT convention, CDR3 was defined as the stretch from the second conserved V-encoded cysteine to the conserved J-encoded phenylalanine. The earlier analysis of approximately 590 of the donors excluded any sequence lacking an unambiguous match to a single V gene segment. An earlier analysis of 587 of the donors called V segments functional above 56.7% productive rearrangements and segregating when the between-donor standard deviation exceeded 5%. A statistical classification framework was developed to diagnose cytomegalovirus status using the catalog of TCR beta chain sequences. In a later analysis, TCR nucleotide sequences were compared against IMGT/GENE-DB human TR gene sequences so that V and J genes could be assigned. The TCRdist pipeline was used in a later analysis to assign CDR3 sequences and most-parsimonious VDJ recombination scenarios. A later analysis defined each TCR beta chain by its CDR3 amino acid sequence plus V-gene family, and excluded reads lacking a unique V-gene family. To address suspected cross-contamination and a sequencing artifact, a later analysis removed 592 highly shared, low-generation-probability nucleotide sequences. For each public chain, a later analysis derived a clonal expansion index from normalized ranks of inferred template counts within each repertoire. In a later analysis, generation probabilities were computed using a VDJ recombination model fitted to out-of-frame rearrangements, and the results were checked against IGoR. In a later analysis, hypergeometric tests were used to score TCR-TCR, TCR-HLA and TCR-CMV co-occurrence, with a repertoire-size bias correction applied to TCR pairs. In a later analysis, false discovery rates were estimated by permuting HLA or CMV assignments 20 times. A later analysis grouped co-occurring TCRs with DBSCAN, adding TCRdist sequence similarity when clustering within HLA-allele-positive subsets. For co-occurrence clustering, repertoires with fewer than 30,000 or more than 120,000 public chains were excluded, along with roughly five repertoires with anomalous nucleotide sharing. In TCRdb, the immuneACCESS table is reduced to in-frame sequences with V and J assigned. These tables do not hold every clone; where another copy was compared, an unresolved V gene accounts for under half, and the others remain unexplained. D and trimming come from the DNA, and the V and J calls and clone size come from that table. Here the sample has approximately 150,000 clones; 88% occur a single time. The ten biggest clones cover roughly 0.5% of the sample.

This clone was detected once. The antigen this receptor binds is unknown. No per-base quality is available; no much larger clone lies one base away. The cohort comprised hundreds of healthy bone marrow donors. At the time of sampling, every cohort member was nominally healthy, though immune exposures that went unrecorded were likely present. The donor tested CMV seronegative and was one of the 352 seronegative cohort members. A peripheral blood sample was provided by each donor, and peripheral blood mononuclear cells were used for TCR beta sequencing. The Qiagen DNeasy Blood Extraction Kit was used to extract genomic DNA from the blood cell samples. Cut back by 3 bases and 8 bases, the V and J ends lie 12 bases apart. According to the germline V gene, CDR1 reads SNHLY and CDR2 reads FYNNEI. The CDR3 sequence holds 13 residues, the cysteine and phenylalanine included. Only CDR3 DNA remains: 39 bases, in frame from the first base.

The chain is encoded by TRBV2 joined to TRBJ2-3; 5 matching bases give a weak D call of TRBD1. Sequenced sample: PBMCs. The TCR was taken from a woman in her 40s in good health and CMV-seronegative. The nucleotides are TGTGCCAGCAGTGAGCAGGGTCAAGGTACGCAGTATTTT. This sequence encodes CASSEQGQGTQYF. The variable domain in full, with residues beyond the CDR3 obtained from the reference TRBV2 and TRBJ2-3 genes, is EPEVTQTPSHQVTQMGQEVILRCVPISNHLYFYWYRQILGQKVEFLVSFYNNEISEKSEIFDDQFSVERPDGSNFTLKIRSTKLEDSAMYFCASSEQGQGTQYFGPGTRLTVL.